This record looks at one T cell receptor beta chain sequence and its context. The TCRbeta library incorporated unique molecular identifiers. TCRdb redid the calling of the PCR reads with MiXCR, one entry per CDR3 protein. This table has fewer than 1 million distinct CDR3 sequences, roughly 16% appearing once. The data were taken from a study of T-cell reconstitution after alpha-beta-depleted transplantation in children. Trimming took 3 bases from V and 12 from J, leaving 14 bases between them. The CDR3 runs to 12 residues. Sequenced material: PBMCs, mostly from graft donor cells, taken 360 days after TCRalphabeta/CD19-depleted stem cell transplant. This sequence was found in a male patient under 18 who had a stem cell transplant for acute lymphoblastic leukemia, so the T cells may come from the graft donor. The chain uses TRBV12-3 or TRBV12-4 and TRBJ1-2; possibly TRBD1 for D (5 bases). CDR3 sequence reads: CASSFDTGANTF. CDR3 coding DNA: TGTGCCAGCAGTTTCGATACAGGCGCAAACACCTTC.